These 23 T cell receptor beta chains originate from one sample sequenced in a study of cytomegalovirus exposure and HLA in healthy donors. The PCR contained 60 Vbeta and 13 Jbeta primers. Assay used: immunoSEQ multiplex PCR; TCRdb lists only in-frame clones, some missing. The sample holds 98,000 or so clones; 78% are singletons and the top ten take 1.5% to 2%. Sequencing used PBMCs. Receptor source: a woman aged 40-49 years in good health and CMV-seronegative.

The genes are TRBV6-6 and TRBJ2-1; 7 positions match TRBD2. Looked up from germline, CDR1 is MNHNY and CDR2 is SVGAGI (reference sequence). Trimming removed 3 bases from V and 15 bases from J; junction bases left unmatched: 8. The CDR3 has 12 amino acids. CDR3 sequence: CASSYSGLVRFF. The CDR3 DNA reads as TGTGCCAGCAGTTATTCTGGACTAGTTCGGTTCTTC.

CDR3: CSAYAGGAGETQYF. CDR3 in DNA: TGCAGCGCCTACGCAGGGGGCGCGGGTGAGACCCAGTACTTC. The V call is TRBV29-1, the J call TRBJ2-5; 8 bases line up with TRBD1. Unmatched junction bases numbered 12, after V lost 7 bases and J lost 5 bases. Germline V CDR1 and CDR2: SQVTM, ANQGSEA. The CDR3 consists of 14 residues.

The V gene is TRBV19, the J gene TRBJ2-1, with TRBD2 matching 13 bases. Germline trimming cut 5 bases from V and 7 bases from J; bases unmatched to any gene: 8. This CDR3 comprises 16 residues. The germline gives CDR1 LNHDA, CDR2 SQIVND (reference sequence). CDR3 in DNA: TGTGCCAGTAGTTCCGTACTAGCGGGAGGGTTAAATGAGCAGTTCTTC. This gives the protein CASSSVLAGGLNEQFF.

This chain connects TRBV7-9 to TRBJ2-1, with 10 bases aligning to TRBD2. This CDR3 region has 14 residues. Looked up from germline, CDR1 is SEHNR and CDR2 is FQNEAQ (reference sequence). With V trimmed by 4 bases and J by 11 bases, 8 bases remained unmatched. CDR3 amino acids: CASSSFTSGVQQFF. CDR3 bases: TGTGCCAGCAGCTCCTTCACTAGCGGGGTCCAGCAGTTCTTC. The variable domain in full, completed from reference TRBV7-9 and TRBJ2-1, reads DTGVSQNPRHKITKRGQNVTFRCDPISEHNRLYWYRQTLGQGPEFLTYFQNEAQLEKSRLLSDRFSAERPKGSFSTLEIQRTEQGDSAMYLCASSSFTSGVQQFFGPGTRLTVL.

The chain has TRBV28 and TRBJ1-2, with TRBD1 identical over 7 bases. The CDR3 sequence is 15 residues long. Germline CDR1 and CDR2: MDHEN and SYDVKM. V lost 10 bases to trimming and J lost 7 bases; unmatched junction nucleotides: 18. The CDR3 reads CAIRGGYSPVGGYTF. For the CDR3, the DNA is TGTGCCATCAGGGGGGGTTATTCCCCCGTAGGTGGCTACACCTTC.

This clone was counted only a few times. CDR3 region: CSVEDRGTGSYGTYEQYF. The CDR3 DNA sequence: TGCAGCGTTGAAGATCGCGGGACAGGGAGCTATGGGACCTACGAGCAGTACTTC. The rearrangement joins TRBV29-1 to TRBJ2-7; 9 nucleotides line up with TRBD1. Germline values: CDR1 SQVTM, CDR2 ANQGSEA. Losses at the gene ends were 0 bases for V and 2 bases for J; bases not matched to a gene: 14. The CDR3 length is 18 residues.

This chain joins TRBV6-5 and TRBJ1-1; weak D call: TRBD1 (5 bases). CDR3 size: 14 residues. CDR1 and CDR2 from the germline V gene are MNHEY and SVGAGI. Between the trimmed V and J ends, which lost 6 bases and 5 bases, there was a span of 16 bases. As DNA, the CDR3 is TGTGCCAGCAGCCCATGGGGGAGGAGGACTGAAGCTTTCTTT. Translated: CASSPWGRRTEAFF.

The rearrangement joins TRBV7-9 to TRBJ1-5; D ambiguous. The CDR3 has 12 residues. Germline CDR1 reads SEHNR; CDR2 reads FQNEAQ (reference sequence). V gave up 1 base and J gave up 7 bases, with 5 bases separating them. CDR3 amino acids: CASSLGGQPQHF. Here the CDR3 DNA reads TGTGCCAGCAGCTTAGGAGGACAGCCCCAGCATTTT.

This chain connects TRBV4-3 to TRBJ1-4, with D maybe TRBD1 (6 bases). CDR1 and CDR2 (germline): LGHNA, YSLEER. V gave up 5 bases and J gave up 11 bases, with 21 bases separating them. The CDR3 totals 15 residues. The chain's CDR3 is CASSSHRVGARKLFF. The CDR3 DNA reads TGCGCCAGCAGCTCCCACAGGGTTGGGGCGAGGAAACTGTTTTTT.

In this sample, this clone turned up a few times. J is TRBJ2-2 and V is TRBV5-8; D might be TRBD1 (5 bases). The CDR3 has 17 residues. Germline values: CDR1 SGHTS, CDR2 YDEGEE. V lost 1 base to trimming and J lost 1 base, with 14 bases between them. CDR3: CASSLWWTPENTGELFF. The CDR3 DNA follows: TGTGCCAGCAGCTTGTGGTGGACACCCGAGAACACCGGGGAGCTGTTTTTT.

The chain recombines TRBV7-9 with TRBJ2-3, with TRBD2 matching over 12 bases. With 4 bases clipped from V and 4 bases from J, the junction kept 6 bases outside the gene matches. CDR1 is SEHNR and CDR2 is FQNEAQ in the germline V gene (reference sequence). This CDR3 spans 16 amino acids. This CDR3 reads CASSSRLAGASDTQYF. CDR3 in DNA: TGTGCCAGCAGCTCCCGACTAGCGGGAGCGTCAGATACGCAGTATTTT. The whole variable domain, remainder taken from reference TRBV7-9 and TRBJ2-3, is DTGVSQNPRHKITKRGQNVTFRCDPISEHNRLYWYRQTLGQGPEFLTYFQNEAQLEKSRLLSDRFSAERPKGSFSTLEIQRTEQGDSAMYLCASSSRLAGASDTQYFGPGTRLTVL.

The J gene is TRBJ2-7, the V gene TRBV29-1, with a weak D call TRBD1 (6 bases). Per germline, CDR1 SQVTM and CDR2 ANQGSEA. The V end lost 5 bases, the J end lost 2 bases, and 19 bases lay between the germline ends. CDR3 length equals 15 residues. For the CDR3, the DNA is TGCAGCGTTCGTGCCGGGGCAGGGGCGACCTACGAGCAGTACTTC. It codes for CSVRAGAGATYEQYF.

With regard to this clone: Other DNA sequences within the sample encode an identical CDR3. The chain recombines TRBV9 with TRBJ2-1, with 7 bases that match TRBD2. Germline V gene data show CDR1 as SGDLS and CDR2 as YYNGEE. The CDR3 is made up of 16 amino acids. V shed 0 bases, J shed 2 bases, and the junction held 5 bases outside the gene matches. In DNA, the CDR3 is TGTGCCAGCAGCGTAGGACTAGCCGGAACCTACAATGAGCAGTTCTTC. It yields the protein CASSVGLAGTYNEQFF.

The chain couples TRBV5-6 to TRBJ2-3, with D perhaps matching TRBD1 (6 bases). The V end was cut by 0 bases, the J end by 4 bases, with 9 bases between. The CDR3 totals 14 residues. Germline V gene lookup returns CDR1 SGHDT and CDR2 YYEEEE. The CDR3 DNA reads TGTGCCAGCAGCTTGGAGTACAGGGCAGATACGCAGTATTTT. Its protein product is CASSLEYRADTQYF.

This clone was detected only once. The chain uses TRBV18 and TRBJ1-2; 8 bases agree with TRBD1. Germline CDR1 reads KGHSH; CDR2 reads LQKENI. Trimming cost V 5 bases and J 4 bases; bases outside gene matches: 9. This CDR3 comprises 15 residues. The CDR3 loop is CASSTRQGSGYGYTF. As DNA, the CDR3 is TGTGCCAGCTCAACCAGACAGGGGTCGGGCTATGGCTACACCTTC.

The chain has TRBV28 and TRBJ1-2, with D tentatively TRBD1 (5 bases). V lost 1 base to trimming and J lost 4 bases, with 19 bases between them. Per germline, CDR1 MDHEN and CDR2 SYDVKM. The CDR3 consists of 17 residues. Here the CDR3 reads CASSLLAGRKRGYGYTF. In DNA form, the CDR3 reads TGTGCCAGCAGTTTATTGGCAGGGAGAAAGCGGGGCTATGGCTACACCTTC.

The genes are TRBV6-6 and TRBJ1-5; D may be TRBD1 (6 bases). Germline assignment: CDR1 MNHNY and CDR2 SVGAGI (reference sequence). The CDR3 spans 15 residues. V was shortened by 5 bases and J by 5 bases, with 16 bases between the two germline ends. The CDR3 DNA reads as TGTGCCAGCAGTCAGACAGGCACCCTTTATCAGCCCCAGCATTTT. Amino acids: CASSQTGTLYQPQHF.

This CDR3 reads CASSLGQQYGYTF. CDR3 coding DNA: TGTGCCAGCAGCTTAGGACAGCAATATGGCTACACCTTC. The V and J genes are TRBV7-8 and TRBJ1-2; weak D call: TRBD1 (5 bases). The V end was cut by 1 base, the J end by 5 bases, with 8 bases between. There are 13 residues in the CDR3. The germline V gene encodes CDR1 SGHVS and CDR2 FQNEAQ.

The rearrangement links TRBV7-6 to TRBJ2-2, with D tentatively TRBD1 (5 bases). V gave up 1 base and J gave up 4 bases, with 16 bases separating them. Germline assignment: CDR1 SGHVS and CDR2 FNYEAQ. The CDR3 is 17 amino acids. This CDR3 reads CASSLEAGDSTTGELFF. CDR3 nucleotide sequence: TGTGCCAGCAGCTTAGAGGCTGGCGACAGTACCACCGGGGAGCTGTTTTTT.

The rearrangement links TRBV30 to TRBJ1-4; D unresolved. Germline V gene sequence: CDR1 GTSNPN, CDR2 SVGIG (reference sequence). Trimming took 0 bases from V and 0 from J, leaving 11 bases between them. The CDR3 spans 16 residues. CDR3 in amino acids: CAWSVPPHTTNEKLFF. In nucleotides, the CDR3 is TGTGCCTGGAGTGTACCACCACATACAACTAATGAAAAACTGTTTTTT.

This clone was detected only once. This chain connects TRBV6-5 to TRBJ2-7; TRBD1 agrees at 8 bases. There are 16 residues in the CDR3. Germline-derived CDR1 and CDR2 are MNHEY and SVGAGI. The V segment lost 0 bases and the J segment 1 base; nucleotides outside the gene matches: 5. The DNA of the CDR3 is TGTGCCAGCAGTTACTCGACAGGGGAGAGGTCCTACGAGCAGTACTTC. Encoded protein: CASSYSTGERSYEQYF.

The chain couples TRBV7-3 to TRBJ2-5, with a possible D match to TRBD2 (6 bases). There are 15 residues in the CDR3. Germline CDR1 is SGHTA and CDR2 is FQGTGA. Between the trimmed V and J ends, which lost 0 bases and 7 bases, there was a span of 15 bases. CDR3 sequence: CASSLTGGSAGTQYF. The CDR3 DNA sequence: TGTGCCAGCAGCTTAACTGGGGGGTCGGCGGGGACCCAGTACTTC.

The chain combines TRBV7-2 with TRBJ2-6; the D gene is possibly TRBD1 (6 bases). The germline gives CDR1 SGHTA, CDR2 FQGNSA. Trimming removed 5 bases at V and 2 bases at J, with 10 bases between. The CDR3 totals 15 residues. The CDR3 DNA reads TGTGCCAGCAGCCAACAGGGAGCTGGGGCCAACGTCCTGACTTTC. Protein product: CASSQQGAGANVLTF.